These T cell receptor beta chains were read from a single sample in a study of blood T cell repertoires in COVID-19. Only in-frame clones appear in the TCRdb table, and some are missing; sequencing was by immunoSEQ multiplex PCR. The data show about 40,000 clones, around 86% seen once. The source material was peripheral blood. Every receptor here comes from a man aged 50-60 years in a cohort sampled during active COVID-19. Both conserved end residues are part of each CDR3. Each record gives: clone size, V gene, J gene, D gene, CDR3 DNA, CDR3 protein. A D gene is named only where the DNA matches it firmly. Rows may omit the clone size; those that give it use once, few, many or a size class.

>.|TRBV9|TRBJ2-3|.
TGTGCCAGCAGCCCCAGGGGGGCTGTGGGCGATACGCAGTATTTT
CASSPRGAVGDTQYF
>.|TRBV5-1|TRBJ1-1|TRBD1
TGCGCCAGCAGCTTGGAAGGGGGACAGGAAGCTTTCTTT
CASSLEGGQEAFF
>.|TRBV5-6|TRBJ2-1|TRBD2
TGTGCCAGCAGCTTAGAGCTAGCGGGCTACAATGAGCAGTTCTTC
CASSLELAGYNEQFF
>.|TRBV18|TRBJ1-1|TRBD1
TGTGCCAGCTCACCACGGGACAGTGACACTGAAGCTTTCTTT
CASSPRDSDTEAFF
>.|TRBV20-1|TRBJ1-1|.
TGCAGTGCGACGGGAGCTTTCTTT
CSATGAFF
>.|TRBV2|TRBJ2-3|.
TGTGCCAGCAAGAAGGAGACTACGAGCACAGATACGCAGTATTTT
CASKKETTSTDTQYF
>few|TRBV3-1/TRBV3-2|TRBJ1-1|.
TGTGCCAGCAGCCAAGTGACAGCGATGAACACTGAAGCTTTCTTT
CASSQVTAMNTEAFF
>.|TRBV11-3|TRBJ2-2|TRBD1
TGTGCCAGCAGCTTTTTGGGGACAGGGTGGTCGGCCGGGGAGCTGTTTTTT
CASSFLGTGWSAGELFF
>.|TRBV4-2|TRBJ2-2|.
TGTGCCAGCAGCCGGCCCGGGGAGCTGTTTTTT
CASSRPGELFF
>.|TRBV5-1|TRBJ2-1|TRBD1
TGCGCCAGCAGCTTGGAGGGACAGGGACACAATGAGCAGTTCTTC
CASSLEGQGHNEQFF
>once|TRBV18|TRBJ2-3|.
TGTGCCAGCTCACCAATTAGGACAGTCACAGATACGCAGTATTTT
CASSPIRTVTDTQYF
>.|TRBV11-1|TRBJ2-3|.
TGTGCCAGCAGCCGCACCCAGGGGGGAACAGATACGCAGTATTTT
CASSRTQGGTDTQYF
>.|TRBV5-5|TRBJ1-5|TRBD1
TGTGCCAGCAGCGCGGGACAGAGCAATCAGCCCCAGCATTTT
CASSAGQSNQPQHF
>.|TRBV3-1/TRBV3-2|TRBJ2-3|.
TGTGCCAGCAGCCAAGATGGGGCTGGCACAGATACGCAGTATTTT
CASSQDGAGTDTQYF
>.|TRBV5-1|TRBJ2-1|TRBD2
TGCGCCAGCAGCTTTGGGACTAGCGATTACAATGAGCAGTTCTTC
CASSFGTSDYNEQFF
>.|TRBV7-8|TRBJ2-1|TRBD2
TGTGCCAGCAGCTTAGAGTCGGGACTAGTTAATGAGCAGTTCTTC
CASSLESGLVNEQFF
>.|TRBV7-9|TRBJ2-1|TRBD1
TGTGCCAGCAGCCCCGACAGGGGCTCCTACAATGAGCAGTTCTTC
CASSPDRGSYNEQFF
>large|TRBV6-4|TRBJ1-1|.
TGTGCCAGCAGTGACGCTCCGAGACAGGCGCCGTGGGGTGAAGCTTTCTTT
CASSDAPRQAPWGEAFF
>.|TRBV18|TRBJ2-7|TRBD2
TGTGCCAGCTCACCGTTTAGCGGGGGGAACGGGGAGCAGTACTTC
CASSPFSGGNGEQYF
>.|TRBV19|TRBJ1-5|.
TGTGCCAGTAGTAAGGGGCCAGGCAATCAGCCCCAGCATTTT
CASSKGPGNQPQHF
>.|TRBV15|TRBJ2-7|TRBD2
TGTGCCACCAGCCTAGCCGGGGGGGCCTCCTACGAGCAGTACTTC
CATSLAGGASYEQYF
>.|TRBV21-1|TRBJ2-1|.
TGTGCCAGCAGCAAAGCCACGAAAAAGCAGACAGGGATCAGCTACAATGAGCAGTTCTTC
CASSKATKKQTGISYNEQFF
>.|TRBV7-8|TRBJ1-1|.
TGTGCCAGCAGCTTCGGGTGGCTGGGCACTGAAGCTTTCTTT
CASSFGWLGTEAFF
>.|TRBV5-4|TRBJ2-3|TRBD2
TGTGCCAGCAGCTTGGTTGGACTAGCCGGCACAGATACGCAGTATTTT
CASSLVGLAGTDTQYF
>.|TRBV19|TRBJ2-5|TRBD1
TGTGCCAGTAGTACGAATAACAGGGGTGGGGAGACCCAGTACTTC
CASSTNNRGGETQYF
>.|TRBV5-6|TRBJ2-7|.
TGTGCCAGCAGCCCCGGAGCGGCGGGACTCGTCTACGAGCAGTACTTC
CASSPGAAGLVYEQYF
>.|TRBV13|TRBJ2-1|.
TGTGCCAGCAGCTTTGGGAGGGGGGAGACCTACAATGAGCAGTTCTTC
CASSFGRGETYNEQFF
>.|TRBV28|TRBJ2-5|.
TGTGCCAGCAGTTTACAGAGACGGGATAAAGAGACCCAGTACTTC
CASSLQRRDKETQYF
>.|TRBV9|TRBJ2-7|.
TGTGCCAGCAGCCCAGAAAGGGGACTTCACTACGAGCAGTACTTC
CASSPERGLHYEQYF
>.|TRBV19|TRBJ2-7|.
TGTGCCAGTAGTGCCGGGGTCTACGAGCAGTACTTC
CASSAGVYEQYF
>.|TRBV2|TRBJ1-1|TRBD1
TGTGCCAGCCGACACCGGTGGACAGGTGGTCCCGTGAACACTGAAGCTTTCTTT
CASRHRWTGGPVNTEAFF
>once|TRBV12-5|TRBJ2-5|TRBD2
TGTGCTAGTGGTTTAGGGATACTAGCGGCTCAAGAGACCCAGTACTTC
CASGLGILAAQETQYF
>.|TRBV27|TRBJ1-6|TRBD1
TGTGCCAGCAGCCCCGCACCGACAGGGAAGGGGTTTAATTCACCCCTCCACTTT
CASSPAPTGKGFNSPLHF
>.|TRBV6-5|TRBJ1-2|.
TGTGCCAGCAGTTACGGGTCAGGGTCCCATGGCTACACCTTC
CASSYGSGSHGYTF
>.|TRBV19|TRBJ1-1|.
TGTGCCAGTAGTGTTAATTGGAACACTGAAGCTTTCTTT
CASSVNWNTEAFF
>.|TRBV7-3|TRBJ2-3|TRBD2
TGTGCCAGCAGCTCGTACTTGTCGGGGGGAGCAGATACGCAGTATTTT
CASSSYLSGGADTQYF
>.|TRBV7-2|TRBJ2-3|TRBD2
TGTGCCAGCAGCTTCACTAGCGGGGGGGCCGAAACAGATACGCAGTATTTT
CASSFTSGGAETDTQYF
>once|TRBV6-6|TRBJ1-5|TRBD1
TGTGCCAGCAGCCCCCGGGACAGGGGGGGCAATCAGCCCCAGCATTTT
CASSPRDRGGNQPQHF
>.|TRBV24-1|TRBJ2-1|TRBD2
TGTGCCACCAGTGATTTGCCCGGGACTAGCGGGAGTCTAGAGCAGTTCTTC
CATSDLPGTSGSLEQFF
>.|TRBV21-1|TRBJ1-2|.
TGTGCCAGCAGCAAGGAAAGACAGCCCCCTCTGGACTATGGCTACACCTTC
CASSKERQPPLDYGYTF
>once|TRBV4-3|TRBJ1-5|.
TGCGCCAGCAGCCGAGGCGTGGACAGTAATCAGCCCCAGCATTTT
CASSRGVDSNQPQHF
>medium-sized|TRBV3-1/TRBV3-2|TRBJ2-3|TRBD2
TGTGCCAGCAGCCAAGGCGTGGGGCGACTAGCGGGAGTGGAGAGCACAGATACGCAGTATTTT
CASSQGVGRLAGVESTDTQYF
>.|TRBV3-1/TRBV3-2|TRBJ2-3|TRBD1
TGTGCCAGCAGCCAAAGGGGGCGGGTAGCTAGCACAGATACGCAGTATTTT
CASSQRGRVASTDTQYF
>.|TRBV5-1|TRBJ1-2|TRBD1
TGCGCCAGCAGCGAAAATACAGGGGGCGTAGATGGCTACACCTTC
CASSENTGGVDGYTF
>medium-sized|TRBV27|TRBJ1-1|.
TGTGCCAGCAGTTTATCCCGAAGCTCTGAAGCTTTCTTT
CASSLSRSSEAFF
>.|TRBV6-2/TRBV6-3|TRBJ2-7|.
TGTGCCAGCAGTTACTCGAGAGCTGGCGGTCCTGAAGAGCAGTACTTC
CASSYSRAGGPEEQYF
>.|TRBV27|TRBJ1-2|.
TGTGCCAGCAGTTCCGGGGGACATGGCTACACCTTC
CASSSGGHGYTF
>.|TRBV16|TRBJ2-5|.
TGTGCCAGCAGCCAATATGGCTACCAAGAGACCCAGTACTTC
CASSQYGYQETQYF
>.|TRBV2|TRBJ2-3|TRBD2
TGTGCCAGCAGTTTAGCGGGGGGGGCAAACACAGATACGCAGTATTTT
CASSLAGGANTDTQYF
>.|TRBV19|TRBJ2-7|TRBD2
TGTGCCAGTAGCCCGAGGGCGGGAGGATCCTACGAGCAGTACTTC
CASSPRAGGSYEQYF
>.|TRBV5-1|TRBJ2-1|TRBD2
TGCGCCAGCAGCTTGGGGACTAGCGGCTACAATGAGCAGTTCTTC
CASSLGTSGYNEQFF
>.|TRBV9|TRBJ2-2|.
TGTGCCAGCAGCGGGAGGCCGGGGACCGGGGAGCTGTTTTTT
CASSGRPGTGELFF
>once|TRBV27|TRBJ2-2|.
TGTGCCAGCAGCTTTATTTCTAGCAAGAACACCGGGGAGCTGTTTTTT
CASSFISSKNTGELFF